A single sample is the source of the 20 T cell receptor beta chains below, sequenced in a study of OX40 agonist ivuxolimab in advanced cancers. Produced via immunoSEQ multiplex PCR; TCRdb's table is partial and in-frame only. Of about 97,000 clones listed, 85% to 90% are singletons. The sequencing here drew on CD4+ or CD8+ T cells sorted from blood, taken in a trial of the OX40 agonist ivuxolimab. Receptor source: an adult with an advanced solid tumor such as melanoma, head and neck, liver or kidney cancer.

The rearrangement links TRBV9 to TRBJ2-7; D may correspond to TRBD1 or TRBD2 (5 bases each). The CDR3 spans 14 residues. Germline CDR1 SGDLS, CDR2 YYNGEE. Trimming cost V 3 bases and J 0 bases, with 10 bases left between them. CDR3 DNA sequence: TGTGCCAGCAGCGCATCCGGGACCTCCTACGAGCAGTACTTC. Translating gives CASSASGTSYEQYF.

The chain carries TRBV9 and TRBJ2-3; D may be TRBD2 (6 bases). The V gene lost 1 base and the J gene lost 0 bases, with 9 bases spanning the gap. The CDR3 has 15 amino acids. Germline-derived CDR1 and CDR2 are SGDLS and YYNGEE. CDR3 sequence: CASSVISGSTDTQYF. CDR3 nucleotides: TGTGCCAGCAGCGTAATTAGCGGAAGCACAGATACGCAGTATTTT.

The genes are TRBV5-1 and TRBJ2-4; D is ambiguous. V shed 2 bases and J shed 0 bases, with 12 bases lying between them. The length of the CDR3 is 16 residues. The V gene's germline CDR1 is SGHRS and CDR2 YFSETQ. The CDR3 is CASSFGGTLAKNIQYF. In DNA form, the CDR3 reads TGCGCCAGCAGCTTTGGTGGCACCTTAGCCAAAAACATTCAGTACTTC.

This clone appeared a few times. The chain couples TRBV19 to TRBJ1-4; D remains ambiguous. This CDR3 has 15 residues. Trimming removed 0 bases from V and 5 bases from J, with 10 bases in between. Germline CDR1 is LNHDA and CDR2 is SQIVND (reference sequence). CDR3 nucleotide sequence: TGTGCCAGTAGTATAGAAGACGTCGGGAATGAAAAACTGTTTTTT. Protein sequence: CASSIEDVGNEKLFF.

The chain has TRBV19 and TRBJ1-5; TRBD1 matches at 8 bases. CDR3 size: 17 residues. Unmatched junction bases numbered 10, after V lost 3 bases and J lost 3 bases. Germline V lookup: CDR1 LNHDA, CDR2 SQIVND (reference sequence). CDR3 coding DNA: TGTGCCAGTAGTATGGGGACAGGAGTCTCTCTCAATCAGCCCCAGCATTTT. This codes for CASSMGTGVSLNQPQHF.

This clone has just one count. The chain uses TRBV7-2 and TRBJ1-2; TRBD1 matches at 7 bases. The CDR3 spans 16 residues. Germline V gene sequence: CDR1 SGHTA, CDR2 FQGNSA. The J segment lost 4 bases and the V segment lost 2 bases, leaving 10 bases of the junction unmatched. The DNA for the CDR3 is TGTGCCAGCAGCTTAAGATCGGGACAGCAGTCCTATGGCTACACCTTC. Residues: CASSLRSGQQSYGYTF.

The chain joins TRBV11-2 to TRBJ2-1; 8 bases match TRBD2. The V gene's germline CDR1 is SGHAT and CDR2 FQNNGV. The CDR3 contains 16 residues. After removal of 1 base from V and 7 bases from J, the junction contained 9 bases not matched to a gene. CDR3 nucleotides: TGTGCCAGCAGCTTAGGAGCGGGAGAAGTAAGGAATGAGCAGTTCTTC. Residues: CASSLGAGEVRNEQFF.

This chain connects TRBV19 to TRBJ1-1, with D tentatively TRBD1 (6 bases). Germline V gene data show CDR1 as LNHDA and CDR2 as SQIVND (reference sequence). With 10 bases removed from V and 3 bases from J, the gap between germline ends came to 21 bases. This CDR3 is 15 amino acids long. CDR3 nucleotide sequence: TGTGCCACCAAAATACAGGGTAGGGCGTACACTGAAGCTTTCTTT. Its protein product is CATKIQGRAYTEAFF.

V usage is TRBV11-3 and J usage is TRBJ1-4; D call uncertain. This CDR3 is built from 15 residues. V was trimmed by 3 bases and J by 8 bases, leaving 16 bases between them. Germline lookup yields CDR1 SGHNT and CDR2 YENEEA. The CDR3 is CASSFEPERPEKLFF. In nucleotides, the CDR3 is TGTGCCAGCAGCTTCGAGCCGGAGCGACCAGAAAAACTGTTTTTT.

For the CDR3, the DNA is TGTGCCAGCTCGGCGGGAAGGTCTACAAACGAGCAGTTCTTC. It encodes CASSAGRSTNEQFF. V and J are TRBV18 and TRBJ2-1, with D possibly being TRBD2 (6 bases). The CDR3 totals 14 residues. With 6 bases removed from V and 10 bases from J, the gap between germline ends came to 19 bases. Germline lookup yields CDR1 KGHSH and CDR2 LQKENI.

The chain carries TRBV11-2 and TRBJ2-7; TRBD2 aligns across 9 bases. CDR3 length: 13 amino acids. V lost 5 bases and J lost 5; bases outside the gene matches: 4. The germline gives CDR1 SGHAT, CDR2 FQNNGV. The CDR3 here is CASSLGLANEQYF. The CDR3 DNA follows: TGTGCCAGCAGCCTAGGACTAGCGAACGAGCAGTACTTC.

The chain joins TRBV7-6 to TRBJ1-1; possibly TRBD1 for D (6 bases). CDR1 SGHVS and CDR2 FNYEAQ come from the germline V gene. CDR3 length: 13 residues. The V end lost 5 bases, the J end lost 3 bases, and 10 bases lay between the germline ends. The DNA of the CDR3 is TGTGCCAGCAGCAACAGGGCTGACACTGAAGCTTTCTTT. Encoded protein: CASSNRADTEAFF.

This chain links TRBV30 with TRBJ1-6; the match to TRBD1 covers 9 bases. The CDR3 runs to 12 residues. The J segment lost 7 bases and the V segment lost 5 bases, leaving 0 bases of the junction unmatched. The V gene's germline CDR1 is GTSNPN and CDR2 SVGIG (reference sequence). Here the CDR3 reads CAWGQGNSPLHF. As DNA, the CDR3 is TGTGCCTGGGGACAGGGGAATTCACCCCTCCACTTT.

The chain recombines TRBV13 with TRBJ1-3; TRBD1 is a possible D gene (5 bases). Trimming stripped 5 bases from V and 0 bases from J, with 11 bases between. Germline-derived CDR1 and CDR2 are PRHDT and FYEKMQ (reference sequence). The CDR3 totals 15 residues. This CDR3 is CASSEGLSSGNTIYF. The DNA of the CDR3 is TGTGCCAGCAGCGAGGGGTTGAGCTCTGGAAACACCATATATTTT.

V usage is TRBV25-1 and J usage is TRBJ2-1, with a weak D call TRBD2 (6 bases). The V and J ends lost 8 bases and 4 bases respectively, with 9 bases between them. Germline CDR1 MGHDK, CDR2 SYGVNS. CDR3 size: 12 residues. The CDR3 is CASRGLYNEQFF. The CDR3 bases are TGTGCCAGCCGGGGACTTTACAATGAGCAGTTCTTC.

This clone was observed a single time. The chain uses TRBV19 and TRBJ2-1, with 10 positions matching TRBD2. V shed 5 bases and J 5 bases; nucleotides not matched to a gene: 12. CDR3 length: 17 amino acids. The germline CDR1 and CDR2 sequences are LNHDA and SQIVND (reference sequence). This CDR3 is CASSPLVAGGKNNEQFF. The CDR3 DNA reads TGTGCCAGTAGTCCCCTCGTAGCGGGAGGAAAGAACAATGAGCAGTTCTTC.

This rearrangement joins TRBV18 to TRBJ1-4, with 10 bases that match TRBD1. Germline V lookup: CDR1 KGHSH, CDR2 LQKENI. This CDR3 comprises 19 residues. V lost 3 bases, J lost 0 bases, and 10 bases stayed unmatched. Written as DNA, the CDR3 is TGTGCCAGCTCACCGGTGACAGGGGGCGTAGGGGCAACTAATGAAAAACTGTTTTTT. Encoded protein: CASSPVTGGVGATNEKLFF.

The chain has TRBV30 and TRBJ1-1; D gene uncertain. V dropped 2 bases and J dropped 0 bases, with 7 bases sitting between them. The CDR3 extends over 13 amino acids. CDR1 GTSNPN and CDR2 SVGIG come from the germline V gene (reference sequence). For the CDR3, the DNA is TGTGCCTGGAGTATGCCTATGAACACTGAAGCTTTCTTT. Protein: CAWSMPMNTEAFF.

This clone was found a few times. CDR3 region: CASSLQMNGYTF. As DNA, the CDR3 is TGCGCCAGCAGCCTGCAGATGAATGGCTACACCTTC. This chain connects TRBV5-1 to TRBJ1-2; D is unresolved. This CDR3 comprises 12 residues. Germline CDR1 is SGHRS and CDR2 is YFSETQ. The V end was cut by 4 bases, the J end by 6 bases, with 10 bases between.

The rearrangement joins TRBV2 to TRBJ2-7, with D tentatively TRBD2 (5 bases). V lost 8 bases and J lost 3, with 17 bases in between. CDR3 length equals 14 residues. Germline CDR1 reads SNHLY; CDR2 reads FYNNEI. In DNA, the CDR3 is TGTGCCAGCGGACGAGGTGGACTGATCTACGAGCAGTACTTC. Translation: CASGRGGLIYEQYF.